This paragraph covers one TCR beta chain sequence. The antigen is unknown. A read error is possible here, since a much larger clone lies one base away. Time point specified: persistent/refractory GD, antithyroid drugs over 5 years with positive TRAb. RNA extracted from PBMCs served as the sequencing template. Roughly 10-milliliter peripheral blood samples went into EDTA tubes. The data derive from a study of regulatory T cells in long-lasting Graves disease. Study background: Disease was considered persistent Graves' disease after over 5 years of antithyroid drugs (with positive TSH receptor antibodies).

General observations from the study: The TCR repertoire of persistent Graves' patients was less diverse than that of newly diagnosed ones.

Per the germline V gene, CDR1 is SNHLY and CDR2 is FYNNEI. This CDR3 has 15 amino acids. Trimming stripped 1 base from V and 7 bases from J, with 16 bases between. Both iRepertoire HTBI primers and Arm-PCR of CDR3 regions were used to build the TCR beta libraries. In TCRdb, the multiplex PCR reads were re-called with MiXCR into one record per CDR3 protein. The sample yields 400,000 or so distinct CDR3 sequences, about 20% seen once. The receptor was isolated from a female donor with Graves disease. The source was peripheral blood mononuclear cells (PBMCs), collected when the disease was refractory, from a patient treated with antithyroid drugs. The chain couples TRBV2 to TRBJ2-5; D remains ambiguous. CDR3 sequence: CASSEGHGLVGTQYF. In nucleotides, the CDR3 is TGTGCCAGCAGTGAAGGGCATGGGCTTGTCGGGACCCAGTACTTC.